The rows below give T cell receptor beta chains drawn from one sample of a study of cytomegalovirus exposure and HLA in healthy donors. Libraries were prepared by immunoSEQ multiplex PCR; TCRdb keeps only in-frame clonotypes and omits some of them. The data show more than 200,000 clones, over 65% seen once. The specimen was PBMCs. The receptor source for this set is a human donor in good health. Both conserved end residues are part of each CDR3. A D gene is named only where the DNA matches it firmly. Clone size is shown for a subset of rows, as once, few, many or a class of expanded clone.

size	D	V	J	CDR3	DNA
-	-	TRBV7-9	TRBJ1-1	CASSSDNMNTEAFF	TGTGCCAGCAGCTCAGACAACATGAACACTGAAGCTTTCTTT
-	-	TRBV2	TRBJ1-2	CASRGTSRTYGYTF	TGTGCCAGCAGAGGGACAAGTCGGACCTATGGCTACACCTTC
-	-	TRBV7-2	TRBJ2-5	CASSILSWETQYF	TGTGCCAGCAGCATCTTGAGCTGGGAGACCCAGTACTTC
-	-	TRBV7-9	TRBJ1-4	CSSEDIRSEKLFF	TGTTCCAGCGAGGACATCAGGAGTGAAAAACTGTTTTTT
few	TRBD1	TRBV6-1	TRBJ2-7	CASNQGQAHEQYF	TGTGCCAGCAATCAAGGACAGGCCCACGAGCAGTACTTC
once	TRBD2	TRBV6-5	TRBJ2-1	CASGVVAGGINEQFF	TGTGCCAGCGGTGTGGTAGCGGGAGGCATCAATGAGCAGTTCTTC
-	-	TRBV29-1	TRBJ2-1	CSVEGHPNEQFF	TGCAGCGTTGAGGGACACCCCAATGAGCAGTTCTTC
-	TRBD2	TRBV6-6	TRBJ2-2	CASSYTTSGTGELFF	TGTGCCAGCAGTTACACGACTAGCGGAACCGGGGAGCTGTTTTTT
-	TRBD2	TRBV7-2	TRBJ2-2	CASSKSGATGELFF	TGTGCCAGCAGCAAGAGCGGGGCCACCGGGGAGCTGTTTTTT
once	TRBD1	TRBV5-1	TRBJ1-1	CASSLTGETEAFF	TGCGCCAGCAGCTTGACAGGGGAGACTGAAGCTTTCTTT
-	-	TRBV19	TRBJ2-6	CASSIQGKAGANVLTF	TGTGCCAGTAGTATTCAGGGGAAGGCTGGGGCCAACGTCCTGACTTTC
-	TRBD1	TRBV28	TRBJ1-3	CASSLRQGGNTIYF	TGTGCCAGCAGTTTACGACAGGGAGGAAACACCATATATTTT
-	TRBD2	TRBV29-1	TRBJ2-7	CSVDSGLRGEQYF	TGCAGCGTTGACAGCGGGTTGCGGGGGGAGCAGTACTTC
-	-	TRBV6-4	TRBJ2-3	CASSDSLDTQYF	TGTGCCAGCAGTGACTCCTTGGATACGCAGTATTTT
-	TRBD1	TRBV9	TRBJ2-1	CASSERTGGNRNEQFF	TGTGCCAGCAGCGAGAGGACAGGGGGCAATCGCAATGAGCAGTTCTTC
-	-	TRBV2	TRBJ2-5	CACSLEETQYF	TGTGCCTGCTCACTTGAAGAGACCCAGTACTTC
-	TRBD2	TRBV15	TRBJ2-7	CATSRGAGAYYEQYF	TGTGCCACCAGCAGAGGAGCGGGAGCCTACTACGAGCAGTACTTC
-	TRBD1	TRBV6-1	TRBJ2-7	CASSEPLRDRVYYF	TGTGCCAGCAGTGAGCCCCTCCGGGACAGGGTCTATTACTTC
-	TRBD2	TRBV7-3	TRBJ2-3	CASSLWHGLAGADTQYF	TGTGCCAGCAGCTTATGGCACGGACTAGCGGGAGCAGATACGCAGTATTTT
-	TRBD2	TRBV7-7	TRBJ2-1	CASSLRFAGGPSQFF	TGTGCCAGCAGCTTAAGATTTGCGGGAGGGCCCTCGCAGTTCTTC
-	-	TRBV6-6	TRBJ1-2	CASSYEGVYGYTF	TGTGCCAGCAGTTACGAGGGGGTCTATGGCTACACCTTC
-	-	TRBV19	TRBJ2-3	CASSWSGADTQYF	TGTGCCAGTAGTTGGTCGGGTGCAGATACGCAGTATTTT
-	-	TRBV6-5	TRBJ2-7	CASSYGETGSYEQYF	TGTGCCAGCAGTTACGGGGAGACAGGATCCTACGAGCAGTACTTC
-	TRBD2	TRBV29-1	TRBJ2-1	CSVGGGRVAGETNNEQFF	TGCAGCGTTGGAGGGGGCAGGGTAGCGGGAGAGACAAACAATGAGCAGTTCTTC
-	TRBD1	TRBV4-2	TRBJ1-2	CASSPGQGPTSYGYTF	TGTGCCAGCAGCCCGGGACAGGGGCCAACATCCTATGGCTACACCTTC
-	TRBD2	TRBV13	TRBJ2-5	CASSASGKDKTQYF	TGTGCCAGCAGCGCTAGCGGGAAAGACAAGACCCAGTACTTC
-	-	TRBV5-1	TRBJ2-1	CASSPGTGGNEQFF	TGCGCCAGCAGCCCAGGCACCGGGGGCAATGAGCAGTTCTTC
-	-	TRBV4-1	TRBJ2-7	CASSHPGMSYEQYF	TGCGCCAGCAGCCACCCAGGCATGTCCTACGAGCAGTACTTC
-	-	TRBV5-1	TRBJ2-7	CASSLRGTGTANYEQYF	TGCGCCAGCAGCTTGCGGGGGACCGGGACAGCAAACTACGAGCAGTACTTC
-	-	TRBV6-9	TRBJ2-3	CASSLRLRDFPDTQYF	TGTGCCAGCAGTCTACGCCTACGGGACTTCCCAGATACGCAGTATTTT
once	-	TRBV28	TRBJ1-4	CASSPHRELFF	TGTGCCAGCAGTCCCCACAGAGAACTGTTTTTT
-	TRBD1	TRBV19	TRBJ2-1	CASSARYQGARQFF	TGTGCCAGTAGTGCAAGGTACCAGGGGGCGCGGCAGTTCTTC
-	-	TRBV7-3	TRBJ2-5	CASSFDNRETQYF	TGTGCCAGCAGCTTCGATAACAGGGAGACCCAGTACTTC
-	TRBD2	TRBV7-8	TRBJ2-1	CASSFSTGRLADSYNEQFF	TGTGCCAGCAGCTTTTCGACAGGAAGACTAGCGGACTCCTACAATGAGCAGTTCTTC
-	TRBD2	TRBV7-2	TRBJ2-2	CASSARLAGGPGELFF	TGTGCCAGCAGCGCCCGACTAGCGGGAGGACCCGGGGAGCTGTTTTTT
-	-	TRBV7-9	TRBJ1-5	CSSSLGQPSNQPQHF	TGTTCCAGCAGCTTAGGACAGCCGAGCAATCAGCCCCAGCATTTT
-	-	TRBV19	TRBJ1-1	CASSVQGYTEAFF	TGTGCCAGTAGTGTACAGGGATACACTGAAGCTTTCTTT
-	-	TRBV11-2	TRBJ1-3	CASSFQGTGNTIYF	TGTGCCAGCAGCTTTCAGGGGACTGGAAACACCATATATTTT
-	TRBD2	TRBV2	TRBJ2-1	CASSMSSGRGEQFF	TGTGCCAGCAGTATGTCTAGCGGAAGGGGTGAGCAGTTCTTC
-	-	TRBV5-4	TRBJ1-2	CASSDGAEIYGYTF	TGTGCCAGCAGCGATGGGGCAGAAATCTATGGCTACACCTTC
-	-	TRBV11-1	TRBJ2-3	CASSLQGDPSTDTQYF	TGTGCCAGCAGCTTACAGGGCGACCCTAGCACAGATACGCAGTATTTT
few	TRBD2	TRBV5-1	TRBJ2-2	CASSLDTSGRAGGELFF	TGCGCCAGCAGCTTGGACACTAGCGGGAGGGCCGGCGGGGAGCTGTTTTTT
-	TRBD1	TRBV19	TRBJ2-2	CASTRQGQNTGELFF	TGTGCCAGTACCCGACAGGGCCAGAACACCGGGGAGCTGTTTTTT
-	TRBD2	TRBV5-1	TRBJ2-3	CASSLNLLASSTDTQYF	TGCGCCAGCAGCTTGAACTTACTAGCGTCTAGCACAGATACGCAGTATTTT
-	TRBD2	TRBV7-6	TRBJ2-1	CASSSSGGWNEQFF	TGTGCCAGCAGCTCTAGCGGGGGTTGGAATGAGCAGTTCTTC
-	-	TRBV19	TRBJ1-1	CASSGVHRPLTEAFF	TGTGCCAGTAGTGGGGTGCACAGGCCCCTGACTGAAGCTTTCTTT
-	TRBD1	TRBV7-9	TRBJ2-7	CSSSSAGGQYF	TGTTCCAGCAGCTCGGCAGGGGGGCAGTACTTC
-	TRBD2	TRBV7-3	TRBJ2-7	CASSLTGGSYEQYF	TGTGCCAGCAGCTTAACGGGGGGGTCCTACGAGCAGTACTTC
-	-	TRBV10-1	TRBJ1-3	CASSESIGRGNTIYF	TGCGCCAGCAGTGAGTCGATCGGCAGGGGAAACACCATATATTTT
-	-	TRBV2	TRBJ2-2	CASTREQTNTGELFF	TGTGCCAGCACCAGGGAACAAACGAACACCGGGGAGCTGTTTTTT
-	-	TRBV13	TRBJ1-2	CASSLSSMRKLYGYTF	TGTGCCAGCAGCTTATCGTCAATGAGGAAACTCTATGGCTACACCTTC
-	TRBD2	TRBV6-5	TRBJ2-7	CASSSTSGSPEQYF	TGTGCCAGCAGTTCTACTAGCGGGTCCCCCGAGCAGTACTTC
-	TRBD2	TRBV7-8	TRBJ2-1	CASSLLPGLAGIDEQFF	TGTGCCAGCAGCTTACTTCCGGGACTAGCGGGAATCGATGAGCAGTTCTTC